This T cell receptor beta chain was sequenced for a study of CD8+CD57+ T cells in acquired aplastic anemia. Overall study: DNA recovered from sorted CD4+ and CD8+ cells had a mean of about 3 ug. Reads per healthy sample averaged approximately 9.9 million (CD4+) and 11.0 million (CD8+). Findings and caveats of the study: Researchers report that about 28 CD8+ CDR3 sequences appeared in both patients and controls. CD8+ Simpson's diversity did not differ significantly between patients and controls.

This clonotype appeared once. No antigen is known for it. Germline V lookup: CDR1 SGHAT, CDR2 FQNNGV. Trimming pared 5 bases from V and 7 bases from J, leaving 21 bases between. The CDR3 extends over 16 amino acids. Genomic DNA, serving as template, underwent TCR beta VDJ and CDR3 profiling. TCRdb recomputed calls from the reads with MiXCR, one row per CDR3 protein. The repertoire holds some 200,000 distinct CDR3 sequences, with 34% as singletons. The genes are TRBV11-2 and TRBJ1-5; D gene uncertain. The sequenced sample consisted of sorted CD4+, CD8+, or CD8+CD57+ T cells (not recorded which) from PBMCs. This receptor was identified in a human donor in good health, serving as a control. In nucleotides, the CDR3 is TGTGCCAGCAGCCCCAACCAGGCGTGGTCAAGCCAGCCCCAGCATTTT. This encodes CASSPNQAWSSQPQHF.